This T cell receptor beta chain was captured by sequencing in a study of Ad26.COV2.S vaccination and SARS-CoV-2 variants (TCRdb year 2021). For the study in its entirety: Donors in the vaccine arm were drawn from COV1001, a multicentre, randomized, double-blind, placebo-controlled phase I-IIa trial testing Ad26.COV2.S in healthy adults. Throughout the experiments and outcome assessment, investigators stayed blinded to trial group allocation. The specificity and breadth of SARS-CoV-2-reactive T cell receptors after Ad26.COV2.S vaccination were assessed by TCRbeta repertoire sequencing. Participants in the trial were split at random into five groups of five each, receiving low-dose or high-dose Ad26.COV2.S once or twice, or else placebo on both occasions. A total of 32 samples were included in the TCR-sequenced set, comprising around 20 Ad26.COV2.S vaccine recipients, 5 placebo recipients and 8 SARS-CoV-2 convalescent individuals. Dosing of Ad26.COV2.S was intramuscular, at either 5x10^10 or 1x10^11 viral particles, delivered as one shot or as two shots spaced 56 days apart. Overall study results and their limits: After vaccination, substantial breadth of spike-specific CD8+ and CD4+ T cell responses was reported. The authors noted that total T cell responses may have been underestimated by the TCR breadth and depth analyses. Non-spike TCR breadth was comparable between vaccine and placebo recipients, consistent with the vaccine containing only spike. The study was not powered to compare responses between vaccine doses or regimens. Compared with placebo recipients, Ad26.COV2.S recipients showed higher spike-specific TCR breadth (P = 0.0014).

The immunoSEQ Assay was the method used to sequence TCRbeta CDR3 regions. After extraction, genomic DNA underwent amplification by bias-controlled multiplex PCR, followed by high-throughput sequencing. The published analysis was carried out like this. Collapsing and filtering of sequences were performed to quantify the absolute abundance of each unique TCRbeta CDR3 region. T cell fraction was estimated by normalization of TCRbeta template counts to usable DNA, with usable DNA being measured through amplification of reference genes present in all nucleated cells. Repertoire TCRs were annotated as SARS-CoV-2-specific by exact matching of V gene, CDR3 amino acid sequence and J gene to a known reactive TCR set. The reference SARS-CoV-2 TCR set was derived from MIRA and filtered for enrichment in COVID-19-positive ImmuneCODE repertoires, a step that removed public or cross-reactive TCRs. Using the MIRA antigens, annotated TCRs were further analysed by specific ORF or by position within an ORF. Depth was the summed frequency of annotated unique rearrangements, while breadth was defined as annotated unique rearrangements over total unique productive rearrangements. Group comparisons of TCR breadth used two-sided Wilcoxon rank-sum tests. Imported from immuneACCESS, the table was reduced by TCRdb to in-frame sequences with V and J called. These copies leave out some clones; in studies compared against another copy, an unresolved V gene accounts for under half, and the cause of the remainder is not known. V and J calls plus clone size are reproduced from that table; the DNA served to infer D and trimming. This sample is represented by under 550,000 clones; roughly 90% of them were singletons. Together, the top ten hold about 3.5% of the sample.

The treatment or condition label for this specimen denotes: roughly 20 received Ad26.COV2.S at low or high dose, single or two shots; several received placebo; per-sample allocation not given. Repertoires of vaccine and placebo recipients were sequenced from samples collected on day 63 after the first injection. In Cohort 1b, some 25 adults aged 18-55 years were enrolled at a single site in Boston, USA, between 29 July and 7 August 2020. Ad26.COV2.S was a replication-incompetent adenovirus type 26 vector expressing a prefusion-stabilized SARS-CoV-2 spike protein from the original Wuhan strain. The germline V gene (reference sequence) specifies MNHEY as CDR1 and SMNVEV as CDR2. Here V drops 4 bases and J drops 3 bases, and the junction holds 6 bases not matched to any gene. The CDR3 spans 15 residues, from the cysteine through the phenylalanine. The entry retains the CDR3 DNA only, 45 bases that are in frame from base 1.

Concerning this clone: Its antigen is unknown. No quality values exist for individual bases; no much larger clone is one base distant.

The source was peripheral blood, collected in a trial of Ad26.COV2.S vaccine versus placebo. The clonotype was recovered from a person aged 18 to 65 who received the Ad26.COV2.S COVID-19 vaccine or a placebo. In this chain, TRBV27 is recombined with TRBJ1-5, with 7 junctional bases fitting TRBD1. Here the CDR3 is given as CASSWSGGDNQPQHF. The nucleotides read TGTGCCAGCAGTTGGTCAGGGGGGGACAATCAGCCCCAGCATTTT.